This entry describes one T cell receptor (beta chain). The data derive from a study of Graves' ophthalmopathy and Graves' hyperthyroidism. TCR beta CDR3 regions were amplified from RNA transcripts. Scientists carried out first-round RT-PCR using HTBI primers and then a second-round multiplex PCR. One entry per CDR3 protein, called by TCRdb with MiXCR from the multiplex PCR reads. The profile shows hundreds of thousands of distinct CDR3 sequences, about 21% of them singletons. V lost 8 bases and J lost 7; bases outside the gene matches: 22. The CDR3 spans 18 residues. From germline, CDR1 is SNHLY and CDR2 FYNNEI.

The specimen was peripheral blood. The clonotype comes from a woman in her late teens or twenties with stable Graves' hyperthyroidism. The rearrangement uses TRBV2 and TRBJ1-2; 10 bases agree with TRBD1. The CDR3 nucleotides read TGTGCCAGCCTCCCCCCCCGGGACAGGGGCCTCTCACTGGGTGGCTACACCTTC. This sequence encodes CASLPPRDRGLSLGGYTF.